This TCR beta chain was observed in a study of beta chain features in type 1 diabetes. Study results and caveats: TCRB CDR3 length was moderately but significantly reduced in all four CD4+ subsets of Type 1 diabetes patients. Patients and controls would be equally affected if PCR favored shorter templates.

Reverse transcribing all isolated RNA meant expressed TCRB transcripts were sequenced. Profiling relied on immunoSEQ multiplex PCR, and the TCRdb table lists in-frame clones only, not all of them. The data contain roughly 150,000 clones, about 9% of them singletons. Germline V gene lookup returns CDR1 SGHTA and CDR2 FQGTGA. The CDR3 has 15 residues. V was clipped by 5 bases and J by 8 bases, with 19 bases between them. This clone was seen a handful of times. Antigen unknown. Each donor gave one heparinised blood draw averaging about 116 mL. Central memory, naive, regulatory and stem cell-like memory CD4+ cells were sorted by CD45RO/CCR7/CD25/CD127/CD95/CD27.

The source material was central memory CD4+ T cells from blood. The chain employs TRBV7-3 and TRBJ2-1, with D hard to call. The sequence derives from a woman aged 25 to 39 with type 1 diabetes. This CDR3 is CASSRGGRLGDEQFF. The CDR3, as DNA: TGTGCCAGCAGCCGAGGCGGCAGATTAGGCGATGAGCAGTTCTTC.